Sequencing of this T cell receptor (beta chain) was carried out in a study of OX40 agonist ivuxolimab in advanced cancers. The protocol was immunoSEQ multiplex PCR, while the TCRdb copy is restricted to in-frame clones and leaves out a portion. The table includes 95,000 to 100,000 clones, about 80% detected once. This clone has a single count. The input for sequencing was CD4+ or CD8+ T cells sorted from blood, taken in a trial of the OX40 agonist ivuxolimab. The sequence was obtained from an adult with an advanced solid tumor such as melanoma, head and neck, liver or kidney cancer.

The CDR3, as DNA: TGTGCCAGCAGCAGGGGCGGGAGACTAGCCTCAGATACGCAGTATTTT. Protein sequence: CASSRGGRLASDTQYF. The rearrangement links TRBV5-4 to TRBJ2-3, with 7 bases lining up with TRBD2. Germline V lookup: CDR1 SGHNT, CDR2 YYREEE (reference sequence). There are 16 residues in the CDR3. The ends lost 4 bases at V and 4 bases at J; junction bases unmatched: 12. The whole variable domain, filled in from reference TRBV5-4 and TRBJ2-3, reads ETGVTQSPTHLIKTRGQQVTLRCSSQSGHNTVSWYQQALGQGPQFIFQYYREEENGRGNFPPRFSGLQFPNYSSELNVNALELDDSALYLCASSRGGRLASDTQYFGPGTRLTVL.